This T cell receptor beta chain was sequenced for a study of cytomegalovirus exposure and HLA in healthy donors. As to this clone: Other DNA sequences from this sample encode an identical CDR3 as well.

60 Vbeta and 13 Jbeta primers were used in PCR. Measured with immunoSEQ multiplex PCR; TCRdb has only the in-frame clones, and not every one. The sample yields 150,000 to 200,000 clones, roughly 88% seen once. The length of the CDR3 is 13 residues. V was pared by 3 bases and J by 1 base, with 6 bases between. Germline values: CDR1 MNHEY, CDR2 SMNVEV (reference sequence). The V and J genes are TRBV27 and TRBJ1-1; D uncertain. The sequencing input was PBMCs. This sequence originates from a man younger than 35 in good health and CMV-seropositive. CDR3 bases: TGTGCCAGCAGTTTGAGTCGGAACACTGAAGCTTTCTTT. Residues: CASSLSRNTEAFF.